This is a list of T cell receptor beta chains from one sample in a study of OX40 agonist ivuxolimab in advanced cancers. Clones were sequenced by immunoSEQ multiplex PCR, and TCRdb holds only the in-frame ones, with some missing. The sample carries approximately 80,000 clones, around 94% recorded once. The material was CD4+ or CD8+ T cells sorted from blood, obtained in a trial of the OX40 agonist ivuxolimab. These TCRs come from an adult with an advanced solid tumor such as melanoma, head and neck, liver or kidney cancer. Each CDR3 is given with its conserved first and last residue. A D gene is named only where the DNA matches it firmly. Part of the rows lack a size; the others show once, few, many or a class for expanded clones.

V	size	D	J	DNA	CDR3
TRBV9	once	.	TRBJ2-7	TGTGCCAGCAGCGTAGCGGGCAGCAACTACGAGCAGTACTTC	CASSVAGSNYEQYF
TRBV28	.	TRBD2	TRBJ2-2	TGTGCCAGCAGTGGGACTAGCGGGGGGGCCGTCGACACCGGGGAGCTGTTTTTT	CASSGTSGGAVDTGELFF
TRBV27	.	.	TRBJ1-2	TGTGCCAGCAGTTTATCGGGCGATGGCTACACCTTC	CASSLSGDGYTF
TRBV7-8	.	TRBD2	TRBJ2-5	TGTGCCAGCAGCAATCCGCGGGGCCTAGCGGGGGGGCAGAGATTCGAGGTCGAGACCCAGTACTTC	CASSNPRGLAGGQRFEVETQYF
TRBV2	.	.	TRBJ2-1	TGTGCCAGCAGTGGGCATGGCAGGTCTCATGTAAAGGAGCAGTTCTTC	CASSGHGRSHVKEQFF
TRBV13	.	TRBD2	TRBJ2-7	TGTGCCAGCAGCTTTGGCGGGGGGACCTACGAGCAGTACTTC	CASSFGGGTYEQYF
TRBV7-3	.	.	TRBJ1-1	TGTGCCAGCAGCGACGGGTTCGAAGCTTTCTTT	CASSDGFEAFF
TRBV27	.	TRBD1	TRBJ2-1	TGTGCCAGCAGTGACCCGGACAGGAGCTACAATGAGCAGTTCTTC	CASSDPDRSYNEQFF
TRBV7-9	.	.	TRBJ1-1	TGTGCCAGCAGCCCGGGACTGGGGGAAGCTTTCTTT	CASSPGLGEAFF
TRBV7-9	few	.	TRBJ2-7	TGTGCCAGCAGCTTACATGCGCTGGAGCAGTACTTC	CASSLHALEQYF
TRBV19	.	TRBD2	TRBJ2-7	TGTGCCAGTGCTAGCGGCCTTGCCTACGAGCAGTACTTC	CASASGLAYEQYF
TRBV29-1	.	.	TRBJ2-7	TGCAGCGTCGGAGGGGGGACCCCCGGGGAGCAGTACTTC	CSVGGGTPGEQYF
TRBV19	.	.	TRBJ2-7	TGTGCCAGTAGTATAGGCAGCGAGCAGTACTTC	CASSIGSEQYF
TRBV4-3	.	TRBD1	TRBJ2-7	TGCGCCAGCAGCCATGGACAGGGGAACGAGCAGTACTTC	CASSHGQGNEQYF
TRBV7-9	few	.	TRBJ2-7	TGTGCCAGCAGCTTGCGGGGCTTACCCTACGAGCAGTACTTC	CASSLRGLPYEQYF
TRBV6-1	once	TRBD1	TRBJ1-2	TGTGCCAGCAGAACAGGGGATGGCTACACCTTC	CASRTGDGYTF
TRBV5-5	once	TRBD1	TRBJ2-7	TGTGCCAGCAGCCCATCCGCCGGGACAGGTTCCTACGAGCAGTACTTC	CASSPSAGTGSYEQYF
TRBV27	.	.	TRBJ1-5	TGTGCCAGCAGTACTGACAGTAGCAATCAGCCCCAGCATTTT	CASSTDSSNQPQHF
TRBV6-1	.	.	TRBJ1-5	TGTGCCAGCAGTTGGGATAGCAATCAGCCCCAGCATTTT	CASSWDSNQPQHF
TRBV27	.	.	TRBJ2-7	TGTGCCAGCAGTTTCTCTATTTACTACGAGCAGTACTTC	CASSFSIYYEQYF
TRBV27	.	TRBD1	TRBJ2-7	TGTGCCAGCAGTGCCGGGACAGGCGTATACGAGCAGTACTTC	CASSAGTGVYEQYF
TRBV5-4	.	TRBD1	TRBJ2-7	TGTGCCAGCAGCTTTGACAGGGGGCTCTACGAGCAGTACTTC	CASSFDRGLYEQYF
TRBV11-2	.	.	TRBJ2-3	TGTGCCAGCAGCTCGACAGCAGGAGATACGCAGTATTTT	CASSSTAGDTQYF
TRBV27	.	.	TRBJ2-7	TGTGCCAGCAGTCAATGGACGGGGTCCTACGAGCAGTACTTC	CASSQWTGSYEQYF
TRBV2	.	TRBD1	TRBJ1-4	TGTGCCAGCAGCGGACAGGGGACAACTAATGAAAAACTGTTTTTT	CASSGQGTTNEKLFF
TRBV6-5	.	.	TRBJ2-7	TGTGCCAGCAGTTACTCGGGTAGGGGCGCGGACTACGAGCAGTACTTC	CASSYSGRGADYEQYF
TRBV27	.	.	TRBJ2-1	TGTGCCAGCAGTTTAAGTCAGGGGTTCTATGAGCAGTTCTTC	CASSLSQGFYEQFF
TRBV6-1	once	.	TRBJ1-1	TGTGCCGGGGGACACCCCGACTACACTGAAGCTTTCTTT	CAGGHPDYTEAFF
TRBV19	.	TRBD2	TRBJ2-7	TGTGCCAGTAGCATAGCGGGAAGCTCCTACGAGCAGTACTTC	CASSIAGSSYEQYF
TRBV11-2	few	.	TRBJ2-3	TGTGCCAGCAGCTTATTCGCTAGCGAGGATACGCAGTATTTT	CASSLFASEDTQYF
TRBV19	.	.	TRBJ2-7	TGTGCCAGTAGTATTACCCCGGGCGAGCAGTACTTC	CASSITPGEQYF
TRBV11-2	.	.	TRBJ2-5	TGTGCCAGCAGCTTAGCGGCAGGGGGAGGCGAGACCCAGTACTTC	CASSLAAGGGETQYF
TRBV4-1	.	.	TRBJ2-7	TGCGCCAGCAGCCAAGGCTCCGGGAGCTCCTACGAGCAGTACTTC	CASSQGSGSSYEQYF
TRBV5-1	.	.	TRBJ1-1	TGCGCCAGCAGCTTGACCCTTGAAGCTTTCTTT	CASSLTLEAFF
TRBV27	.	TRBD2	TRBJ2-3	TGTGCCAGCAGTTTATCGTATATCCTAGGAGCGGGGGGGTTCACAGATACGCAGTATTTT	CASSLSYILGAGGFTDTQYF
TRBV28	once	.	TRBJ2-7	TGTGCCAGCAGTTTACTCCCCATGGGTGAGCAGTACTTC	CASSLLPMGEQYF
TRBV19	.	.	TRBJ1-5	TGTGCCAGTAGATCCCTTGGGTCTTTGAGCAATCAGCCCCAGCATTTT	CASRSLGSLSNQPQHF
TRBV11-2	.	TRBD1	TRBJ2-7	TGTGCCAGCAGCCTAGCCGGGACAGGGGGCGCGTACGAGCAGTACTTC	CASSLAGTGGAYEQYF
TRBV27	once	.	TRBJ2-2	TGTGCCAGCAGTCATCGAACCGGGGAGCTGTTTTTT	CASSHRTGELFF